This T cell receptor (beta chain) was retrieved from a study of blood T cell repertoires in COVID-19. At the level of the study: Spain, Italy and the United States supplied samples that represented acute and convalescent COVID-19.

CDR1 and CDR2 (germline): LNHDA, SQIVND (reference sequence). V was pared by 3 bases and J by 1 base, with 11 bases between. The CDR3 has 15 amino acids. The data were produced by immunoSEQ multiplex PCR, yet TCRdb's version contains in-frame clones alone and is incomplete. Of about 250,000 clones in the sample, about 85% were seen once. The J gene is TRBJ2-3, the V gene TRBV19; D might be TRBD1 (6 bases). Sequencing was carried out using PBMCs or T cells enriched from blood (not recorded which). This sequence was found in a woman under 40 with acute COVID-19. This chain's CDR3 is CASSIQGLGTDTQYF. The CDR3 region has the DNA TGTGCCAGTAGTATCCAGGGGCTAGGCACAGATACGCAGTATTTT.